This T cell receptor (beta chain) originates from a study of OX40 agonist ivuxolimab in advanced cancers. Study as a whole: Males comprised over 80% of the group, whose mean age was around 62 years (range 23 to 79).

Whole-study findings and limits: In CD8+ T cells, expanded clones were on average more numerous than in CD4+. Certain nonresponders additionally had low normalized T-cell clonal expansion.

Notes on this clone: No antigen is known for it.

V was pared by 6 bases and J by 2 bases, with 7 bases of the junction left unmatched. The CDR3 runs 14 residues. Germline V CDR1 and CDR2: SNHLY, FYNNEI. The assay was immunoSEQ multiplex PCR, and TCRdb's table has in-frame clones only and misses some. The repertoire holds around 140,000 clones, with just over 90% as singletons. The V gene is TRBV2, the J gene TRBJ2-7, with TRBD2 identical over 7 bases. This TCR was recovered from an adult with an advanced solid tumor such as melanoma, head and neck, liver or kidney cancer. Sample: CD4+ or CD8+ T cells sorted from blood, taken in a trial of the OX40 agonist ivuxolimab. The CDR3 sequence: CASRLLASAYEQYF. The CDR3 DNA reads TGTGCCAGCAGGTTACTAGCGTCAGCCTACGAGCAGTACTTC.